This T cell receptor beta chain comes out of a study of T cells after yellow fever vaccination. Study results and limitations: Subsequent booster samples again held most clones from primary vaccination (around 96% CD4, roughly 90% CD8). Of the clonotypes, a small share occurred in both CD4 and CD8 compartments.

This clonotype has a count of ten or more. Its antigen remains unknown. Trimming cost V 2 bases and J 6 bases; bases outside gene matches: 9. The CDR3 runs 16 residues. Germline CDR1 reads SGHTA; CDR2 reads FQGNSA. TCR cDNA was made by 5'RACE template switching, adding a universal primer site and UMIs. Using its own MiXCR run on the 5' RACE reads, TCRdb lists one record per CDR3 protein. The sample lists some 250,000 distinct CDR3 sequences, less than 9% occurring once. The TCR was taken from a young man who received the YFV17D yellow fever vaccine. Sample: CD4+ T cells sorted from PBMCs, taken 15 days after the yellow fever booster vaccination. The J gene is TRBJ2-2, the V gene TRBV7-2; TRBD1 agrees at 7 bases. The CDR3 DNA reads as TGTGCCAGCAGCTTAAGGGTCGAAACAGGGGCCGGGGAGCTGTTTTTT. Translated: CASSLRVETGAGELFF.